The clone carrying this T cell receptor beta chain was seen just once. Its antigen is undetermined. V dropped 7 bases and J dropped 0; count of bases not matched to a gene: 4. Germline V lookup: CDR1 MDHEN, CDR2 SYDVKM. CDR3 length: 16 residues. The data were obtained in a study of untreated major depressive disorder. Study-wide results and caveats: CD4+ T cells from depressed patients used TRBV05-01 (Vbeta 5.1) more often than controls.

TCRdb's table, derived via immunoSEQ multiplex PCR, lists solely in-frame clones and lacks some. Of around 13,000 clones listed, 92% are singletons. What was sequenced was CD4+ T cells from PBMCs. V and J are TRBV28 and TRBJ1-4; TRBD1 agrees at 11 bases. The source is a man aged 25-40 years with major depressive disorder. The CDR3 here is CASTGQGAATNEKLFF. The CDR3, as DNA: TGTGCCAGCACCGGACAGGGGGCTGCAACTAATGAAAAACTGTTTTTT.